The TCR beta chain described here comes from a study of T cells after yellow fever vaccination (dated by TCRdb to between 2017 and 2020). In the study overall: Libraries from fractions with low cell numbers were prepared with the SMART-Seq v4 Ultra Low Input RNA kit. Bulk TCR alpha and beta repertoires were sequenced longitudinally to track T-cell clones before and after primary and booster YFV17D yellow fever vaccination. Two healthy male donors, one aged 18 to 30 and one aged 30 to 40 years, made up the cohort. Blood was drawn at multiple timepoints before and after primary and secondary immunization, with bulk PBMC replicates and cell subsets isolated. The paper's findings and limits, for the study overall: The secondary T-cell response was weaker than the primary response but faster, peaking on day 5 instead of day 15. Because abundant contaminating clonotypes from the bulk population could be contained in FACS-sorted repertoires, computational filtering was required. The study included only a couple of donors, which limits how far the findings can be generalized. A small share of clonotypes occurred in both CD4 and CD8 compartments, likely arising from convergent recombination. Most clones expanded after primary vaccination (96% of CD4 and 80% to 90% of CD8) were re-detected after the booster, suggesting that broad memory maintenance occurred.

Explained via the paper, the treatment or condition label denotes: live attenuated yellow fever vaccine strain. A standard Ficoll-Paque protocol was used to isolate PBMCs from peripheral blood. Dynabeads CD4 and CD8 positive selection kits were used to isolate the CD4 and CD8 T-cell fractions. TriZol was used to extract RNA from bulk PBMCs, from CD4 and CD8 fractions, and from dextramer-positive and dextramer-negative fractions. The germline V gene encodes CDR1 SGHRS and CDR2 YFSETQ. From the cysteine through the phenylalanine, the CDR3 covers 15 amino acids. Only the CDR3 part of the read is kept: 45 bases, read in frame from the first base. The germline V and J ends show losses of 4 bases and 3 bases respectively, and no gene match explains 5 bases of the junction. The data were produced on an Illumina NovaSeq 6000. TCR cDNA was made using 5'RACE template switching, a step that added a universal primer site and unique molecular identifiers. cDNA synthesis was primed from both the TCR alpha and TCR beta constant segments. Libraries were amplified in two PCR steps, with sample barcodes and sequencing adapters added in the second step. Sequencing of libraries was performed on Illumina HiSeq 2500 (2x100 bp) or NovaSeq (2x150 bp). As for the authors' bioinformatics: Reads were demultiplexed and collapsed into UMI consensus sequences with MIGEC, and V(D)J alignment was performed with MiXCR. Using edgeR on replicate PBMC samples, clonotypes were called vaccine-responding if FDR was below 0.01 and the log2 fold change was above 5 up to day 15. Bulk clonotypes were assigned CD4 or CD8 identity according to which sequenced CD4 or CD8 repertoire held them at higher abundance. TCRdb passed the public sequencing reads through fastp at Q25 and MiXCR, retaining productive beta sequences. Identical CDR3 proteins give one entry, which carries the most common genes and DNA. In this record, the V and J calls reflect TCRdb's handling and not the investigators' own analysis. Counted in this sample were some 300,000 distinct CDR3 sequences; roughly 8.7% of them appeared once. Around 3.4% of the sample is taken by the ten largest.

This clonotype was counted only a few times. The antigen it recognizes is unknown. The input lacks base qualities; no much larger clone sits a single base away. This receptor chain uses TRBV5-1 and TRBJ1-2, with 11 bases matching TRBD1. The source was CD4+ T cells sorted from PBMCs, collected 5 days after the yellow fever booster vaccination. This receptor was taken from a man between 18 and 29 years old who received the YFV17D yellow fever vaccine. The CDR3 reads as follows: CASSPWTGGDYGYTF. In nucleotides, the sequence is TGCGCCAGCAGCCCCTGGACAGGGGGCGACTATGGCTACACCTTC. Joined to the reference TRBV5-1 and TRBJ1-2 proteins, this CDR3 gives the full variable domain: KAGVTQTPRYLIKTRGQQVTLSCSPISGHRSVSWYQQTPGQGLQFLFEYFSETQRNKGNFPGRFSGRQFSNSRSEMNVSTLELGDSALYLCASSPWTGGDYGYTFGSGTRLTVV.